What follows describes a single TCR beta chain. This sample also contains other DNA sequences that code for the same CDR3. The data were obtained in a study of blood T cell repertoires in COVID-19. Whole-study context: The United States, Italy and Spain provided the acute and convalescent COVID-19 samples. PBMCs, B-cell-depleted T cells, or T cells provided the cDNA or gDNA that made up the material.

Germline V gene sequence: CDR1 SGHRS, CDR2 YFSETQ. V dropped 3 bases and J dropped 4 bases, with 10 bases sitting between them. CDR3 length: 13 amino acids. In the original processing: Using reference gene primer amplification, nucleated cell counts were estimated. TCRdb's table, derived via immunoSEQ multiplex PCR, lists solely in-frame clones and lacks some. V, J and clone size derive from that table, while D and trimming were established from the DNA sequence. The sample yields roughly 66,000 clones, 82% seen once. The specimen was peripheral blood. The receptor was derived from a man in his 60s with acute or convalescent COVID-19. The chain uses TRBV5-1 and TRBJ1-1; tentatively, D is TRBD1 (5 bases). The CDR3 nucleotides read TGCGCCAGCAGCTCGACGGGGGGCACTGAAGCTTTCTTT. Translating it yields CASSSTGGTEAFF.